This T cell receptor beta chain was identified in a study of T cells after yellow fever vaccination. Study outcomes and limitations: Any FACS-sorted repertoire could hold abundant clonotypes that contaminate it from the bulk population.

This clonotype was found a few times. Its antigen is not identified. MiXCR, run by TCRdb on the 5' RACE reads, gives a single entry per CDR3 protein. This table holds about 220,000 distinct CDR3 sequences, 3.2% found once. CDR3 length: 15 residues. This clonotype originated in a man aged 18 to 29 who received the YFV17D yellow fever vaccine. Source: CD4+ T cells sorted from PBMCs, taken 10 days after the yellow fever booster vaccination. The rearrangement links TRBV21-1 to TRBJ2-3; the table's D call of TRBD2 was not tested on the DNA. TRBV21-1 is labeled a pseudogene. CDR3 in amino acids: CASSLGGLNTDTQYF. For the CDR3, the DNA is TGTGCCAGCAGCCTCGGCGGGCTGAACACAGATACGCAGTATTTT.